This T cell receptor beta chain appears in the sequencing data of a study of neurological immune-mediated disorders (dated by TCRdb to between 2018 and 2021). Some background on the complete study: Among the approximately 35 multiple sclerosis patients, approximately 31 had relapsing-remitting MS and 3 had secondary progressive MS. Peripheral blood TCR-beta repertoires from patients with HTLV-I-associated myelopathy (HAM/TSP), patients with multiple sclerosis, and healthy controls were compared in the study using UMI-based sequencing. The approximately 110 TCR-beta libraries covered PBMC samples along with longitudinal samples, technical triplicates, and paired sorted CD4+ and CD8+ T-cell subsets. The cohort comprised roughly 69 subjects: around 15 HAM/TSP patients, some 34 multiple sclerosis patients and 20 or so healthy controls.

The investigation overall reported the following: The MS cluster showed no association with clinical or MRI features, and the authors stated that larger cohorts are needed. TCR clonal expansion was highest in HAM/TSP patients and lowest in MS patients, with MS patients falling below even healthy controls. Expanded clones from different subjects shared no identical CDR3 amino acid sequences, which suggests that TCR-beta repertoires were private in all groups. Repertoires from 18 of 34 MS patients were grouped by phylogenetic analysis into a cluster of related CDR3 sequences, suggesting a possible repertoire-level signature.

For the unsorted PBMC libraries, 2 million PBMCs were stored in RNAlater at -80 degrees C until RNA extraction and were used to generate the libraries. Multiple sclerosis patients were enrolled in a US clinical protocol under which disease progression was evaluated by magnetic resonance imaging. Peripheral blood was subjected to Ficoll-Hypaque density gradient centrifugation to isolate PBMCs, which were then cryopreserved in liquid nitrogen. Measured from the cysteine to the phenylalanine, the CDR3 is 14 residues long. Just the 42-base CDR3 DNA is kept, in frame starting at base 1. The germline V gene (reference sequence) specifies MNHEY as CDR1 and SMNVEV as CDR2. V is shortened by 4 bases, J by 1 base, and the region joining them spans 10 bases. cDNA was synthesized by template-switch 5'RACE using a primer with a 10-nucleotide random unique molecular identifier that tagged each TCR transcript. Every sequencing run covered 15-18 subjects and yielded more than 180 million TCR-beta sequences. The RNeasy kit was used for extraction of total RNA. The KAPA Real-time Library Amplification kit was used to amplify TCR-beta VDJ regions with primers for the TCR constant region and the 5'RACE anchor. Sample indexes and Illumina adaptors were added in a first PCR, after which library yield was increased in a second PCR. After purification with Ampure beads, the TCR product of roughly 650 bp was size-selected on a 2% E-gel SizeSelection system. Library quality was checked on a Bioanalyzer, concentration was measured with Qubit, and libraries were quantified with the Kapa Library Quantification kit before pooling. Libraries were sequenced paired-end 2 x 150 bp on an Illumina HiSeq 2500. To increase sequence diversity, 25-30% phiX was spiked into each library pool. Regarding the original processing steps: The quality-filtered reads were processed with the UMI-based MiGEC pipeline, whose error correction step removed more than 80% of the raw TCR sequences. VDJ genes were aligned to IMGT germline references, and clonotypes were defined by unique CDR3 amino acid sequence plus V-J genes. VDJtools evaluated clonal expansion, Shannon diversity and CDR3 relatedness (CalcPairwiseDistances, ClusterSamples); CLCbio workbench built phylogenetic trees. Using coefficient-of-variation modelling across technical triplicates, the study counted a clone as expanded if it had at least 8 unique UMIs. TCRdb redid the processing of the public reads, applying fastp at Q25 and MiXCR, and retained in-frame beta chains. A single entry per CDR3 protein holds the most common genes and DNA from its merged rows. The V and J calls shown here were made by TCRdb, not taken from the authors' results. The sample yields just under 60,000 distinct CDR3 sequences; roughly 2.5% were counted once. The ten largest clonotypes hold approximately 3% of the sample.

This clonotype was counted many times. Its antigen remains undetermined. No base qualities exist here, and no much larger clone lies one base off it. The TCR originated in a man aged 45-65 years with multiple sclerosis. Material for sequencing was PBMCs. The chain joins TRBV27 to TRBJ1-2; a confident D gene designation cannot be given. The DNA reads as follows: TGTGCCAGCAGTTCTACCCGAGTTAACTATGGCTACACCTTC. The resulting protein is CASSSTRVNYGYTF.